These T cell receptor beta chains were read from a single sample in a study of T cell repertoires in cytomegalovirus infection. Their specific antigens are unknown. TCRdb itself ran the reads through MiXCR, one entry per CDR3 protein. The repertoire holds hundreds of thousands of distinct CDR3 sequences, with 25% to 35% as singletons. Sequenced here: cultured PBMCs, sampled from culture after CMV antigen stimulation. All receptors derive from a human donor in good health (CMV status not recorded). Some clones in this sample may be carry-over from other donors' samples. The CDR3 runs from the conserved cysteine through the conserved F or W. A D gene is named only where the DNA matches it firmly. Rows give clone size only sometimes, using once, few, many, or a class for an expanded clone.

cdr3_length,d_call,j_call,clone_size,v_call,cdr3_nt,cdr3_aa
14,.,TRBJ1-6,many,TRBV9,TGTGCCAGCAGCCAGAGACAGCAGGGCTCACCCCTCCACTTT,CASSQRQQGSPLHF
12,.,TRBJ2-1,few,TRBV11-2,TGTGCCAGCAGCTTAGAATTAAATGAGCAGTTCTTC,CASSLELNEQFF
13,.,TRBJ2-2,.,TRBV28,TGTGCCACCCAAAGAGCGGACACCGGGGAGCTGTTTTTT,CATQRADTGELFF
13,.,TRBJ1-6,few,TRBV29-1,TGCAGCGCGGGGCAGGACAGATATTCACCCCTCCACTTT,CSAGQDRYSPLHF
15,TRBD2,TRBJ2-1,many,TRBV7-3,TGTGCCAGCAGCCCTTCGGGAGGCTCCTACAATGAGCAGTTCTTC,CASSPSGGSYNEQFF
15,TRBD2,TRBJ2-1,.,TRBV7-3,TGTGCCAGCAGCTTATCTAGCGGGAGCCACAATGAGCAGTTCTTC,CASSLSSGSHNEQFF
15,.,TRBJ2-6,.,TRBV10-3,TGTGCCATCAGTCGAGTAGCCTCTGGGGCCAACGTCCTGACTTTC,CAISRVASGANVLTF
16,.,TRBJ1-1,few,TRBV10-3,TGTGCCATCAGTGAGCCGGGCGGCAGGGGCGCAGGTGAAGCTTTCTTT,CAISEPGGRGAGEAFF
17,TRBD1,TRBJ1-1,.,TRBV12-3/TRBV12-4,TGTGCCAGCAGCCTCGGACAGGGCGTCCCGTTGGACACTGAAGCTTTCTTT,CASSLGQGVPLDTEAFF
15,.,TRBJ1-1,few,TRBV12-3/TRBV12-4,TGTGCCAGCAGCCATAACAGGGTGGCGAGCACTGAAGCTTTCTTT,CASSHNRVASTEAFF
15,.,TRBJ2-5,.,TRBV14,TGTGCCAGCAGCCAAGATCTGAGAGGGCCAGAGACCCAGTACTTC,CASSQDLRGPETQYF
17,.,TRBJ2-3,many,TRBV7-8,TGTGCCAGCAGCTTAAGGGAGGGGACAGCTGCCACAGATACGCAGTATTTT,CASSLREGTAATDTQYF
16,.,TRBJ2-1,few,TRBV20-1,TGCAGTGCTAGAGAGCCCGGGACGAAAGCCGACAATGAGCAGTTCTTC,CSAREPGTKADNEQFF
15,.,TRBJ1-1,few,TRBV5-5,TGTGCCAGCAGTATGGTGGGCAACTTGAACACTGAAGCTTTCTTT,CASSMVGNLNTEAFF
14,.,TRBJ2-7,.,TRBV6-5,TGTGCCAGCACCGCCCGAGTGGCCCCCTACGAGCAGTACTTC,CASTARVAPYEQYF
11,TRBD1,TRBJ2-3,few,TRBV19,TGTGCCAGTGCAGGGGGAGATACGCAGTATTTT,CASAGGDTQYF
13,.,TRBJ1-3,few,TRBV5-1,TGCGCCAGCAGCGACATCTCTGGAAACACCATATATTTT,CASSDISGNTIYF
12,.,TRBJ2-1,.,TRBV7-2,TGTGCCAGCAGCTTTTCTTACAATGAGCAGTTCTTC,CASSFSYNEQFF
18,.,TRBJ2-5,many,TRBV7-8,TGTGCCAGCAGCTTATCTTTGGCAGGGGCGAAGGACCAAGAGACCCAGTACTTC,CASSLSLAGAKDQETQYF
18,TRBD1,TRBJ1-1,few,TRBV6-1,TGTGCCAGCAGTGAAAGCTTCCCCGCGAACAGGGGGAACACTGAAGCTTTCTTT,CASSESFPANRGNTEAFF
17,.,TRBJ1-5,.,TRBV6-1,TGTGCCAGCAGTGAAGCGCCATGGGGGCTGAGCAATCAGCCCCAGCATTTT,CASSEAPWGLSNQPQHF
15,.,TRBJ1-5,many,TRBV18,TGTGCCAGCTCACCGGGACCTTCACAGAATCAGCCCCAGCATTTT,CASSPGPSQNQPQHF
15,.,TRBJ2-3,few,TRBV28,TGTGCCAGCAGTTTGGGGGGAGGAGGCGGAGATACGCAGTATTTT,CASSLGGGGGDTQYF
14,TRBD1,TRBJ2-7,few,TRBV7-3,TGTGCCAGCAGCTCTAGGGGGCAGGGGAGCCCGCAGTACTTC,CASSSRGQGSPQYF
17,TRBD2,TRBJ2-1,.,TRBV27,TGTGCCAGCAGTAAACGGACTAGCGGGGTTTTAGGGAATGAGCAGTTCTTC,CASSKRTSGVLGNEQFF
14,.,TRBJ1-1,.,TRBV12-3/TRBV12-4,TGTGCCAGCAGTTTAAGGGATCCGAACACTGAAGCTTTCTTT,CASSLRDPNTEAFF
16,TRBD1,TRBJ2-3,.,TRBV30,TGTGCCTGCAGACTACACAGGGGACAAGCCCCGGCGACGCAGTATTTT,CACRLHRGQAPATQYF
15,.,TRBJ2-3,.,TRBV7-3,TGTGCCAGCAGCTTAACTTACCTTGCTTCGGATACGCAGTATTTT,CASSLTYLASDTQYF
12,.,TRBJ1-5,.,TRBV19,TGTGCCAGTAGACAGGAACCCCAGCCCCAGCATTTT,CASRQEPQPQHF
15,TRBD2,TRBJ2-1,.,TRBV29-1,TGCAGCGGGCGCTGGGGGGCAACGGGAGGGAATGAGCAGTTCTTC,CSGRWGATGGNEQFF
14,TRBD1,TRBJ1-1,few,TRBV19,TGTGCCAGTAGGAACTCCGGGACAGTAAAGGAAGCTTTCTTT,CASRNSGTVKEAFF
14,.,TRBJ2-5,.,TRBV12-3/TRBV12-4,TGTGCCAGCAGTTTAAGGCGGGCACAAGAGACCCAGTACTTC,CASSLRRAQETQYF
13,.,TRBJ1-1,many,TRBV7-2,TGTGCCAGCAGCTTACAAAGGTCGCAGTGGGCTTTCTTT,CASSLQRSQWAFF
14,.,TRBJ1-5,.,TRBV18,TGTGCCAGCTCCAGGGAGGAAGGCAATCAGCCCCAGCATTTT,CASSREEGNQPQHF
13,.,TRBJ1-5,.,TRBV6-2/TRBV6-3,TGTGCCAGCAGTCAAGTCCATCGGGACTCCCAGCATTTT,CASSQVHRDSQHF
15,TRBD2,TRBJ2-1,.,TRBV7-4,TGTGCCAGCAGCCCTAGCGGGGGCATCTACAATGAGCAGTTCTTC,CASSPSGGIYNEQFF
14,.,TRBJ1-1,few,TRBV12-3/TRBV12-4,TGTGCCAGCAGCCGGAAGACAGGGAACACTGAAGCTTTCTTT,CASSRKTGNTEAFF
12,.,TRBJ2-1,many,TRBV7-2,TGTGCCAGCAGCCTGGACTTGGGTGAGCAGTTCTTC,CASSLDLGEQFF
15,.,TRBJ1-5,few,TRBV7-2,TGTGCCAGCAGCTCGGGGTATGGAGCAAGTCAGCCCCAGCATTTT,CASSSGYGASQPQHF
16,TRBD2,TRBJ2-3,.,TRBV7-4,TGTGCCAGCTCGCCCTTTAGCGGGAGTGGTACAGATACGCAGTATTTT,CASSPFSGSGTDTQYF
22,TRBD2,TRBJ2-1,.,TRBV20-1,TGCAGTGCTAGAGGGACAGGGGTCCGGACTAGCGGGAGAGTATCCGTCTACAATGAGCAGTTCTTC,CSARGTGVRTSGRVSVYNEQFF
14,TRBD1,TRBJ2-5,few,TRBV2,TGTGCCAGCAGTTCGGGACAGTCCCAAGAGACCCAGTACTTC,CASSSGQSQETQYF
14,.,TRBJ1-2,.,TRBV7-4,TGTGCCAGCAGCTTAGAAGGGCCCTTCCATGGCTACACCTTC,CASSLEGPFHGYTF
19,TRBD1,TRBJ2-5,.,TRBV7-4,TGTGCCAGCAGCCCCGGGACAGGGGGCGATTTTAACTCTGGGGAGACCCAGTACTTC,CASSPGTGGDFNSGETQYF
13,.,TRBJ2-1,many,TRBV7-3,TGTGCCAGCAGCCTCCAGGAAAACAATGAGCAGTTCTTC,CASSLQENNEQFF
12,.,TRBJ2-1,.,TRBV7-2,TGTGCCAGCAGCTTCCGTTCGAATGAGCAGTTCTTC,CASSFRSNEQFF
10,.,TRBJ2-2,few,TRBV7-8,TGTGCCAGCAGCCCGGGGGAGCTGTTTTTT,CASSPGELFF
13,TRBD1,TRBJ1-1,few,TRBV6-1,TGTGCCAGCATCCAATCTGGGACAGCTCAGGCTTTCTTT,CASIQSGTAQAFF
17,TRBD2,TRBJ2-1,many,TRBV7-9,TGTGCCAGCAGCGGAAGGGGACTAGCGGGCTCCTACAATGAGCAGTTCTTC,CASSGRGLAGSYNEQFF
15,TRBD1,TRBJ1-1,few,TRBV7-9,TGTGCCAGCAGCGGGCAGACAGGGGGGATGGATGAAGCTTTCTTT,CASSGQTGGMDEAFF
14,TRBD2,TRBJ2-5,.,TRBV28,TGTGCCAGCAGTAGTAGCGGGAGTTGGAACACAAAAGGGTTC,CASSSSGSWNTKGF